This T cell receptor (beta chain) was identified in a study of CXCR3-negative and CXCR3-positive naive CD8 T cells. The TRB libraries of cDNA were built by UMI-labeled 5' RACE. TCRdb reprocessed the 5' RACE reads and stores each CDR3 protein as one record, lacking DNA. The table lists 100,000 to 150,000 distinct CDR3 sequences. Comments on this clonotype: Antigen unknown.

Whole-study results and caveats: The majority of assays used fresh PBMCs, and CXCR3 expression partially decreased after cryopreservation.

Researchers sorted 300,000 cells of each CD8+ T cell subset in triplicate. The CDR3 spans 17 residues. Germline CDR1 reads SGHNT; CDR2 reads YYREEE (reference sequence). The receptor's source is a human donor in good health. Some clones in this sample may be carry-over from other donors' samples. The chain is built from TRBV5-4 and TRBJ2-7. Sequencing input: naive CXCR3- CD8+ T cells from blood. Noted subset: CD45RO-CCR7+CD27+CD95- naive CD8+ T cells lacking CXCR3 (TNR3-). The chain's CDR3 is CASSLGNILDPSYEQYF.